This TCR beta chain was found in a study of T cells after posttransplantation cyclophosphamide (dated by TCRdb to about 2016). About the full investigation: Using TRB sequencing, the study followed how the T cell repertoire reconstituted after myeloablative bone marrow transplantation in which posttransplantation cyclophosphamide served as GVHD prophylaxis. Antigen receptor sequencing covered samples from some 35 PTCy-treated patients and 16 of their related bone marrow donors. TRB sequencing was performed on blood from all 30 or so PTCy patients with 1-year posttransplant specimens. In 3 patients, TRB sequencing was also performed on up to 3 more blood samples taken 2 to 5.2 years after transplant, and in a handful of patients, pretransplant blood was also TRB-sequenced. Because TRA and TRB clonality were tightly correlated in 9 or 10 samples, subsequent TCR analyses were focused on TRB only. Public TRB sequences were queried against a database of over 3,500 sequences associated with responses to pathogens, tumor antigens, self-antigens and alloantigens. The paper's findings and limits, for the study overall: The TRB repertoires of T cells infiltrating skin or GI tract showed only limited overlap with the TRB repertoires of T cells in blood. Across a few dozen patients, TRB clonality was highly associated with recipient CMV seropositivity and CMV reactivation, and diversity in PTCy patients was similar to diversity in CNI/methotrexate controls. Donor-recipient similarity was low at 1-2 months but increased during the first year, and donor CD8+ memory clones often dominated later blood repertoires.

This clone has a count of ten or more. The antigen this receptor binds is unknown. There are no base qualities to consult, and no much larger clone falls within one base. On the day of marrow donation, related bone marrow donors gave peripheral blood samples. Mononuclear cells from peripheral blood and bone marrow were separated by Ficoll-Hypaque density centrifugation and then cryopreserved. Germline trimming: 7 bases from V, 9 bases from J; junction bases outside gene matches: 8. Via the germline V gene (reference sequence), CDR1 is LNHDA and CDR2 SQIVND. The CDR3, from cysteine to phenylalanine, totals 13 residues. The kept DNA is CDR3 alone, 39 bases in frame from the first base. TRB sequencing used genomic DNA with the immunoSEQ assay at survey resolution or the hsTCRB kit. The study's processing was this. The immunoSEQ software was used for initial read processing, and the LymphoSeq R package was used for repertoire analyses. Clonality was computed as 1 minus normalized Shannon entropy, and a Gini coefficient was also calculated for each TRB dataset. To infer phenotypes in unsorted samples, TRB sequences from sorted subsets of the recipient or donor were mapped onto unsorted samples from the same recipient. Here the immuneACCESS table is served through TCRdb, limited to in-frame sequences with V and J called. Missing clones are a known gap in these copies; in checked studies unresolved V genes cover under half, and the rest lacks a known reason. The V and J calls and clone size come from that table; D and trimming were worked out from the DNA. Listed for this sample are 44,000 or so clones, none observed only a single time. The top ten clones comprise 2% to 2.5% of the sample.

The V and J segments used are TRBV19 and TRBJ2-1; TRBD2 agrees with 8 junctional bases. The TCR originated in a man aged 40-49 years in good health, CMV-negative, and a related stem cell transplant donor. The specimen was PBMCs. The CDR3 region: CASKIREGLEQFF. The nucleotide sequence is TGTGCCAGTAAAATCCGGGAGGGCCTTGAGCAGTTCTTC.